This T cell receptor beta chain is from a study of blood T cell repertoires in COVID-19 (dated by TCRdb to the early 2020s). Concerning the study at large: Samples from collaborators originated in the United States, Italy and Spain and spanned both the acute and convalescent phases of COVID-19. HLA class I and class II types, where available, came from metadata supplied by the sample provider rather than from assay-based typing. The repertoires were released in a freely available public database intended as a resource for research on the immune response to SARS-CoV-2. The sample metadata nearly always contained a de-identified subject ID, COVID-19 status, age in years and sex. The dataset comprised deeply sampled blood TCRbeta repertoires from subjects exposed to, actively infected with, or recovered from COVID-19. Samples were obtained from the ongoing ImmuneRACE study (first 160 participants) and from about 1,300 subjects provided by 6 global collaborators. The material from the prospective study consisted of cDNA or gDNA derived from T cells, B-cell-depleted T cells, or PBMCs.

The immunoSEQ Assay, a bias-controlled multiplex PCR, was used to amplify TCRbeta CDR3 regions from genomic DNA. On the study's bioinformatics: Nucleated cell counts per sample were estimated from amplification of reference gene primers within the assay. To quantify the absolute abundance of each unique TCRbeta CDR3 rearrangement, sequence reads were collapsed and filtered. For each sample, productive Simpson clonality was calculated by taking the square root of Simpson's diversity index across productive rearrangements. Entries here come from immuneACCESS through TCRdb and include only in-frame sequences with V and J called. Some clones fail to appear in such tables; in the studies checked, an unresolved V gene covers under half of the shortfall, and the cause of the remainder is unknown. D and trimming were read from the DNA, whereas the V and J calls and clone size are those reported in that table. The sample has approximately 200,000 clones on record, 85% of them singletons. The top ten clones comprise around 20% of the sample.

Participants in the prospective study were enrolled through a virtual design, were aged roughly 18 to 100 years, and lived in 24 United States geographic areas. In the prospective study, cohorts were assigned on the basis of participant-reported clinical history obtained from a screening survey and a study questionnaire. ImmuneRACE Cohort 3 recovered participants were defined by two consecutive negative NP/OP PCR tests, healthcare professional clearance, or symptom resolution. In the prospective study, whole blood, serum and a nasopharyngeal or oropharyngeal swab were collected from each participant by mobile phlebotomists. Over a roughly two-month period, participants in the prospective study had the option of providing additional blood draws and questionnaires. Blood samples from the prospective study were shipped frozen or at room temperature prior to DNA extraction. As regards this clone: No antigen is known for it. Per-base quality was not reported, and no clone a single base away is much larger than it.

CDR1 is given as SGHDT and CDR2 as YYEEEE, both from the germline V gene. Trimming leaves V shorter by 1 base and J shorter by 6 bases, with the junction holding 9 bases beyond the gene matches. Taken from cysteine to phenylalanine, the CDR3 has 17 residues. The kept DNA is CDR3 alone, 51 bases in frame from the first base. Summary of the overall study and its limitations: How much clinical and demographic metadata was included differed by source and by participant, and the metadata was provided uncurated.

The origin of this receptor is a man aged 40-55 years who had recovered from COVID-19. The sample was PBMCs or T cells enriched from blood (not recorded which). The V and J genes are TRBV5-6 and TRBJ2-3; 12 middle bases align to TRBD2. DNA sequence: TGTGCCAGCAGCTTGAATAGACTAGCGGGAGTCCCCGATACGCAGTATTTT. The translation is CASSLNRLAGVPDTQYF.